Each of the 17 T cell receptor beta chains below was sequenced from the same sample in a study of OX40 agonist ivuxolimab in advanced cancers. This table comes from immunoSEQ multiplex PCR, and its TCRdb copy is limited to in-frame clones, with some not included. The data hold 52,000 or so clones, with 70% to 85% observed a single time. The source material was CD4+ or CD8+ T cells sorted from blood, sampled in a trial of the OX40 agonist ivuxolimab. All receptors derive from an adult with an advanced solid tumor such as melanoma, head and neck, liver or kidney cancer.

V and J are TRBV18 and TRBJ1-5; D is perhaps TRBD1 (5 bases). The CDR3 loop spans 14 amino acids. Per germline, CDR1 KGHSH and CDR2 LQKENI. Trimming cost V 6 bases and J 2 bases, with 11 bases left between them. The CDR3 loop is CASSPEGRNQPQHF. In DNA, the CDR3 is TGTGCCAGCTCCCCGGAGGGGCGCAATCAGCCCCAGCATTTT.

The V and J genes are TRBV28 and TRBJ1-2; 7 bases agree with TRBD1. The ends lost 5 bases at V and 4 bases at J; junction bases unmatched: 7. Germline lookup yields CDR1 MDHEN and CDR2 SYDVKM. The CDR3 spans 14 residues. CDR3 DNA sequence: TGTGCCAGCAGTCCAGGGGGGCTCCTCTATGGCTACACCTTC. Protein sequence: CASSPGGLLYGYTF.

The chain links TRBV19 to TRBJ2-5; D may correspond to TRBD1 or TRBD2 (6 bases each). This CDR3 is 15 amino acids long. The ends were cut back, 3 bases at V and 5 bases at J, with 16 bases in the middle. Germline V gene data show CDR1 as LNHDA and CDR2 as SQIVND (reference sequence). The CDR3 coding sequence is TGTGCCAGTAGTATCCAGAGGGGGGCTTTGGAGACCCAGTACTTC. Translating it yields CASSIQRGALETQYF. The full variable domain, rest sourced from reference TRBV19 and TRBJ2-5, is DGGITQSPKYLFRKEGQNVTLSCEQNLNHDAMYWYRQDPGQGLRLIYYSQIVNDFQKGDIAEGYSVSREKKESFPLTVTSAQKNPTAFYLCASSIQRGALETQYFGPGTRLLVL.

This chain uses TRBV6-6 with TRBJ2-7, with D possibly being TRBD1 (5 bases). Trimming cost V 6 bases and J 4 bases, with 13 bases left between them. CDR1 MNHNY and CDR2 SVGAGI come from the germline V gene (reference sequence). This CDR3 is 13 amino acids long. The CDR3 DNA sequence: TGTGCCAGCAGGCCCCTGACAGTTTACGAGCAGTACTTC. Translating it yields CASRPLTVYEQYF.

The chain joins TRBV9 to TRBJ1-3, with D perhaps TRBD1 (5 bases). With 5 bases removed from V and 0 bases from J, the gap between germline ends came to 12 bases. Germline V gives CDR1 SGDLS, CDR2 YYNGEE. The CDR3 consists of 15 residues. CDR3 nucleotides: TGTGCCAGCAGTCCCAGGGCCTTCTCTGGAAACACCATATATTTT. This codes for CASSPRAFSGNTIYF.

The V gene is TRBV7-2, the J gene TRBJ2-7; 7 nucleotides line up with TRBD2. Germline CDR1 reads SGHTA; CDR2 reads FQGNSA. The CDR3 length is 16 residues. Trimming at V came to 2 bases and at J to 7 bases, leaving 14 bases not matched to a gene. CDR3 in DNA: TGTGCCAGCAGCTTATCGGCCTCAAGCGGGATGAGGGAGCAGTACTTC. Its translation is CASSLSASSGMREQYF.

The chain couples TRBV7-6 to TRBJ2-7; D may be TRBD1 or TRBD2 (5 bases each). This CDR3 comprises 14 residues. Trimming shortened V by 1 base and J by 6 bases, and 13 bases separated the two germline ends. Germline V gene data show CDR1 as SGHVS and CDR2 as FNYEAQ. CDR3 in amino acids: CASSLVSGRGEQYF. The CDR3 DNA reads as TGTGCCAGCAGCTTAGTGAGCGGAAGGGGCGAGCAGTACTTC.

In its sample, this clone was seen a few times. The rearrangement joins TRBV30 to TRBJ2-3; 10 nucleotides match TRBD2. Germline V CDR1 and CDR2: GTSNPN, SVGIG (reference sequence). The CDR3 contains 14 residues. V lost 2 bases, J lost 5 bases, and 4 bases stayed unmatched. Written as DNA, the CDR3 is TGTGCCTGGAGTCTAGCGGGAGTTTTAGATACGCAGTATTTT. Protein product: CAWSLAGVLDTQYF.

This chain links TRBV5-1 with TRBJ2-5, with D tentatively TRBD1 (5 bases). Trimming took off 6 bases at V and 5 bases at J, with 20 bases between the two ends. Germline V CDR1 and CDR2: SGHRS, YFSETQ. The CDR3 consists of 15 residues. CDR3 DNA sequence: TGCGCCAGCAAAGGGGCCCCCCGACAAGGGGAGACCCAGTACTTC. It yields the protein CASKGAPRQGETQYF.

The chain has TRBV11-2 and TRBJ1-1, with TRBD1 identical over 8 bases. The CDR3 spans 16 residues. From germline, CDR1 is SGHAT and CDR2 FQNNGV. Trimming removed 0 bases from V and 1 base from J; junction bases left unmatched: 4. This chain's CDR3 is CASSLEYGQGNTEAFF. As DNA, the CDR3 is TGTGCCAGCAGCTTAGAATACGGACAGGGGAACACTGAAGCTTTCTTT. The complete variable domain, with remaining parts taken from reference TRBV11-2 and TRBJ1-1, reads EAGVAQSPRYKIIEKRQSVAFWCNPISGHATLYWYQQILGQGPKLLIQFQNNGVVDDSQLPKDRFSAERLKGVDSTLKIQPAKLEDSAVYLCASSLEYGQGNTEAFFGQGTRLTVV.

The chain joins TRBV5-3 to TRBJ2-1, with no clear D. TRBV5-3 is flagged as an ORF with uncertain function. CDR3 size: 15 residues. The V end lost 0 bases, the J end lost 2 bases, and 9 bases lay between the germline ends. The CDR3 coding sequence is TGTGCCAGAAGCTTGGTTGGGTTGACCTACAATGAGCAGTTCTTC. It codes for CARSLVGLTYNEQFF.

The chain employs TRBV10-3 and TRBJ1-3; D is ambiguous. Trimming removed 6 bases at V and 0 bases at J, with 15 bases between. CDR3 length equals 16 residues. Germline values: CDR1 ENHRY, CDR2 SYGVKD. CDR3 in DNA: TGTGCCATCAGGAAAGCTCAGGTGAGCTCTGGAAACACCATATATTTT. Protein product: CAIRKAQVSSGNTIYF.

J is TRBJ1-4 and V is TRBV29-1; D remains unclear. The germline V gene encodes CDR1 SQVTM and CDR2 ANQGSEA. V dropped 5 bases and J dropped 8 bases, with 6 bases sitting between them. CDR3 size: 10 residues. This CDR3 is CSVITEKLFF. CDR3 in DNA: TGCAGCGTTATTACGGAAAAACTGTTTTTT.

The chain is built from TRBV7-9 and TRBJ1-3, with D uncertain. Trimming pared 3 bases from V and 7 bases from J, leaving 13 bases between. This CDR3 is built from 14 residues. CDR1 and CDR2 (germline): SEHNR, FQNEAQ (reference sequence). For the CDR3, the DNA is TGTGCCAGCAGCTTGCCCGCGGGTCGCAACACCATATATTTT. Translation: CASSLPAGRNTIYF.

The rearrangement uses TRBV2 and TRBJ2-2; D is undetermined. CDR3 length: 12 amino acids. V lost 4 bases and J 7 bases, leaving 7 bases between the germline ends. Germline V gives CDR1 SNHLY, CDR2 FYNNEI. The CDR3 reads CASSAEYGELFF. Here the CDR3 DNA reads TGTGCCAGCAGTGCAGAGTACGGGGAGCTGTTTTTT.

The gene calls are TRBV2 and TRBJ2-1; D is possibly TRBD2 (6 bases). The CDR3 spans 16 residues. Trimming cost V 3 bases and J 0 bases, with 12 bases left between them. Germline lookup yields CDR1 SNHLY and CDR2 FYNNEI. Here the CDR3 reads CASSEGRGYSYNEQFF. Written as DNA, the CDR3 is TGTGCCAGCAGTGAGGGGCGGGGATACTCCTACAATGAGCAGTTCTTC.

Here the CDR3 DNA reads TGTGCCAGCAGCCCCCCCGGGCTTCCGAGGGAACTGTTTTTT. It encodes CASSPPGLPRELFF. V usage is TRBV11-2 and J usage is TRBJ1-4, with no clear D. V was cut by 5 bases and J by 12 bases, with 19 bases left in between. This CDR3 has 14 amino acids. Germline loops: CDR1 SGHAT, CDR2 FQNNGV.